This T cell receptor beta chain is drawn from a study of T cell responses to AZD1222 COVID-19 vaccine. Germline CDR1 is SGHAT and CDR2 is FQNNGV. The CDR3 spans 14 residues. The V end lost 3 bases, the J end lost 2 bases, and 11 bases lay between the germline ends. As for this clone: No antigen is known for it.

Study observations and caveats: Repertoires were obtained only post-peak T cell response.

Sequenced by immunoSEQ multiplex PCR; TCRdb stores in-frame clones only, minus some. The sample records about 100,000 clones, 88% being singletons. The sequencing here drew on peripheral blood, taken on day 0 of AZD1222 vaccination. This clonotype was obtained from an adult in good health. This rearrangement joins TRBV11-2 to TRBJ2-7; no reliable D call. In DNA form, the CDR3 reads TGTGCCAGCAGCTTCTGGGCGGAGACCTACGAGCAGTACTTC. It specifies CASSFWAETYEQYF.